This T cell receptor beta chain was sequenced for a study of CD8+CD57+ T cells in acquired aplastic anemia. Study-level background: An average of roughly 2.9 ug of DNA was obtained from sorted CD4+ and CD8+ cells.

Profiling that covered TCR beta VDJ and CDR3 relied on genomic DNA as its template. TCRdb redid the calling of the reads with MiXCR, one entry per CDR3 protein. The sample lists 200,000 to 300,000 distinct CDR3 sequences, around 46% occurring once. Patients who underwent sequencing had shown CD8+CD57+ cell expansion by flow cytometry. V lost 0 bases, J lost 3 bases, and 9 bases stayed unmatched. CDR3 length: 17 amino acids. CDR1 and CDR2 from the germline V gene are SGHNT and YYREEE (reference sequence). The sample was sorted CD4+, CD8+, or CD8+CD57+ T cells (not recorded which) from PBMCs. The chain couples TRBV5-4 to TRBJ2-3, with 8 bases fitting TRBD1. The sequence derives from a human donor with aplastic anemia. The CDR3 bases are TGTGCCAGCAGCTTGGAGTCGGGGACAGGTGGAACAGATACGCAGTATTTT. Encoded protein: CASSLESGTGGTDTQYF.